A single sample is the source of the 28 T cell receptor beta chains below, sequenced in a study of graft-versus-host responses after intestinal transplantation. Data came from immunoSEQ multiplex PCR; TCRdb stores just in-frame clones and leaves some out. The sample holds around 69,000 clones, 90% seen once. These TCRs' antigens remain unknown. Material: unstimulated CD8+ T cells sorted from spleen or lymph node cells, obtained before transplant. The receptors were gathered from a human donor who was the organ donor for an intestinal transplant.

The CDR3 nucleotides read TGTGCCGCCAGGCTAGGGGGGGCTCAGCCCCAGCATTTT. This encodes CAARLGGAQPQHF. V gene TRBV6-1 combines with J gene TRBJ1-5, with D perhaps matching TRBD1 (6 bases). V lost 11 bases and J 6 bases, leaving 17 bases between the germline ends. Germline CDR1 MNHNS, CDR2 SASEGT. This CDR3 has 13 residues.

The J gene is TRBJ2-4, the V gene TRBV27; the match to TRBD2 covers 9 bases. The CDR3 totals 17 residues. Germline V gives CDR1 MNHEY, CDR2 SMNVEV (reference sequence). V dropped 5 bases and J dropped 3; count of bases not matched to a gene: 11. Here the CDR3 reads CASSLSGGTHYKNIQYF. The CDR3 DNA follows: TGTGCCAGCAGTCTTAGCGGGGGAACCCATTACAAAAACATTCAGTACTTC.

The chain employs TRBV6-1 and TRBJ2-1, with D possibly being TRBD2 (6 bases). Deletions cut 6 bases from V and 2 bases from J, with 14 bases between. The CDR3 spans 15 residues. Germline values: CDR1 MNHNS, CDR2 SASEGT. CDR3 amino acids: CASSPKAGTYNEQFF. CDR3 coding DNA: TGTGCCAGCAGCCCGAAGGCGGGGACCTACAATGAGCAGTTCTTC.

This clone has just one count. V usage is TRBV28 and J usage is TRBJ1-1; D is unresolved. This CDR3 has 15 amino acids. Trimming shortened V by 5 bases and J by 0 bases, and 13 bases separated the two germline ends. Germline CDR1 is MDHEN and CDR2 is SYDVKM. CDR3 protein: CASSPPRRVNTEAFF. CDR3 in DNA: TGTGCCAGCAGTCCCCCGAGGAGGGTGAACACTGAAGCTTTCTTT. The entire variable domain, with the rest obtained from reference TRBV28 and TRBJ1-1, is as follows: DVKVTQSSRYLVKRTGEKVFLECVQDMDHENMFWYRQDPGLGLRLIYFSYDVKMKEKGDIPEGYSVSREKKERFSLILESASTNQTSMYLCASSPPRRVNTEAFFGQGTRLTVV.

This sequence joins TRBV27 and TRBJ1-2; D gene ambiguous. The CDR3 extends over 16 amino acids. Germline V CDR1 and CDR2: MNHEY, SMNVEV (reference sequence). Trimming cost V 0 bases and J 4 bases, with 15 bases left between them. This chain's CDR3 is CASSLSAFHGSYGYTF. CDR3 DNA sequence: TGTGCCAGCAGTTTATCGGCGTTCCACGGGAGCTATGGCTACACCTTC.

The chain's CDR3 is CASSPGLAGLTDTQYF. CDR3 nucleotides: TGTGCCAGCAGCCCCGGACTAGCGGGCCTAACGGATACGCAGTATTTT. The V and J genes are TRBV4-2 and TRBJ2-3; 11 bases match TRBD2. In germline, CDR1 is LGHNA, CDR2 YNFKEQ. The CDR3 runs 16 residues. V shed 4 bases, J shed 6 bases, and the junction held 9 bases outside the gene matches.

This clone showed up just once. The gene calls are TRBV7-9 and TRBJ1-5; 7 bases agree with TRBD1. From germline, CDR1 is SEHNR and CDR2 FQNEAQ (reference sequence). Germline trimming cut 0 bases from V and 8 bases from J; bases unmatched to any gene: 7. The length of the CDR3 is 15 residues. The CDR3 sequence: CASSLATGSSEPQHF. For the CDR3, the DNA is TGTGCCAGCAGCTTAGCGACAGGGTCTAGTGAGCCCCAGCATTTT. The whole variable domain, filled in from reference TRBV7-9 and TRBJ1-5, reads DTGVSQNPRHKITKRGQNVTFRCDPISEHNRLYWYRQTLGQGPEFLTYFQNEAQLEKSRLLSDRFSAERPKGSFSTLEIQRTEQGDSAMYLCASSLATGSSEPQHFGDGTRLSIL.

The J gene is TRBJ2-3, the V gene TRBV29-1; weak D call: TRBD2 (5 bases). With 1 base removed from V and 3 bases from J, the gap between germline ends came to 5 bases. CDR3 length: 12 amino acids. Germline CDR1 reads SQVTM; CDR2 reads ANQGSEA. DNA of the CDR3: TGCAGCGTTGAAGGGGAGACAGATACGCAGTATTTT. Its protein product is CSVEGETDTQYF.

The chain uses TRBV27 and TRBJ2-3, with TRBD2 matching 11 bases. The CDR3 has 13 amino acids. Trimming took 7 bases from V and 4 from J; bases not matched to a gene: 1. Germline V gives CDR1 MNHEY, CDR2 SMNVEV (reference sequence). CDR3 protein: CASNSGGADTQYF. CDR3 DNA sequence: TGTGCCAGCAATAGCGGGGGGGCAGATACGCAGTATTTT.

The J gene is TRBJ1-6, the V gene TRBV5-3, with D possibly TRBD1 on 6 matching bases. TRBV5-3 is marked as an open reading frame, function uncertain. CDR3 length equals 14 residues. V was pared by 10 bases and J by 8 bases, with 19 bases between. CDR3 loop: CAQPTAGEDSPLHF. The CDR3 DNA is TGTGCCCAGCCTACGGCAGGGGAAGATTCACCCCTCCACTTT.

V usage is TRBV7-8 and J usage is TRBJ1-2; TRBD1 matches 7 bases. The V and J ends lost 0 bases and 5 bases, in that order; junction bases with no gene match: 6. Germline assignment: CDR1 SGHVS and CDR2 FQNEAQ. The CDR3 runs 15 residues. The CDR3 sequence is CASSLAASGGYGYTF. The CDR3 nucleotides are TGTGCCAGCAGCTTAGCAGCGTCAGGGGGATATGGCTACACCTTC. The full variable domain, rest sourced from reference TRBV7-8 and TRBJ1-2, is GAGVSQSPRYKVAKRGQDVALRCDPISGHVSLFWYQQALGQGPEFLTYFQNEAQLDKSGLPSDRFFAERPEGSVSTLKIQRTQQEDSAVYLCASSLAASGGYGYTFGSGTRLTVV.

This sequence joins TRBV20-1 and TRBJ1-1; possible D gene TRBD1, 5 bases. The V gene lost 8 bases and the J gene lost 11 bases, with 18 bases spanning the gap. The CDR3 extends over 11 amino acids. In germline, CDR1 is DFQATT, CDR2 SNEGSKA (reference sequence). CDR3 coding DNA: TGCAGTAGCGGGGACCCTGACGCGGCTTTCTTT. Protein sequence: CSSGDPDAAFF.

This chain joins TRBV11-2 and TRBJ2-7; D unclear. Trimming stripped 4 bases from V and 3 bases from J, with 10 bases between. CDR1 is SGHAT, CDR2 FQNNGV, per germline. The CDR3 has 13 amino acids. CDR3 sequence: CASSSAVNYEQYV. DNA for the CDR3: TGTGCCAGCAGCTCCGCGGTGAACTACGAGCAGTACGTC.

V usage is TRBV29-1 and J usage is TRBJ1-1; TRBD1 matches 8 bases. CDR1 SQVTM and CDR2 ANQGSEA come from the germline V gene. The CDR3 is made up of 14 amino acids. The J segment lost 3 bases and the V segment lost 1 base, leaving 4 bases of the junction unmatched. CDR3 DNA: TGCAGCGTTGAAGTTCGACAGGGGCACACTGAAGCTTTCTTT. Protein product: CSVEVRQGHTEAFF.

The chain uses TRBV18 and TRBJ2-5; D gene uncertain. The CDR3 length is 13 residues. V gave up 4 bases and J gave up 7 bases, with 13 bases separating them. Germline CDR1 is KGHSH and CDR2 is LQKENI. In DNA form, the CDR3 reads TGTGCCAGCTCACAGGCGAGGCGCGGGACCCAGTACTTC. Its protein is CASSQARRGTQYF.

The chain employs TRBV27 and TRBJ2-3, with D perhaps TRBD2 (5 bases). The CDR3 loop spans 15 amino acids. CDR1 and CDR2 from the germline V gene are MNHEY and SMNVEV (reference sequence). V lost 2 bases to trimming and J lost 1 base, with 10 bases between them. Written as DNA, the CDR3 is TGTGCCAGCAGTTTAGACGGGATTCGCACAGATACGCAGTATTTT. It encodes CASSLDGIRTDTQYF.

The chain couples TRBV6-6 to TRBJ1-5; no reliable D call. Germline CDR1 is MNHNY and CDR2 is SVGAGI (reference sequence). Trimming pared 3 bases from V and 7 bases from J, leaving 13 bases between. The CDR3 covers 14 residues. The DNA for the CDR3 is TGTGCCAGCAGTTATATAGGACTCGGGCAGCCCCAGCATTTT. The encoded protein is CASSYIGLGQPQHF.

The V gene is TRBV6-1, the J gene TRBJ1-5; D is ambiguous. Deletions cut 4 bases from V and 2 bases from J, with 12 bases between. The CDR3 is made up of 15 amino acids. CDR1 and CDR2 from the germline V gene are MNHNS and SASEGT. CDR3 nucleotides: TGTGCCAGCAGTGTTCAGGCGGGTGGCAATCAGCCCCAGCATTTT. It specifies CASSVQAGGNQPQHF.

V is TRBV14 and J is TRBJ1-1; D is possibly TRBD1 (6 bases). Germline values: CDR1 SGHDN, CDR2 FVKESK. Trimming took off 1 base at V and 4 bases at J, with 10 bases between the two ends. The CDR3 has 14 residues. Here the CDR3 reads CASSQGGGVTEAFF. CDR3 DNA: TGTGCCAGCAGCCAAGGAGGGGGGGTCACTGAAGCTTTCTTT.

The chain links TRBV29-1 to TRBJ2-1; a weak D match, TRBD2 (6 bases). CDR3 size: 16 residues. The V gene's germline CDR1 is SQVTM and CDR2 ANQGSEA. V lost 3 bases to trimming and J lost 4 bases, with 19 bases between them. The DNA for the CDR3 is TGCAGCGTTGACGGCGGGGCGCAGCGTGGATACAATGAGCAGTTCTTC. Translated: CSVDGGAQRGYNEQFF.

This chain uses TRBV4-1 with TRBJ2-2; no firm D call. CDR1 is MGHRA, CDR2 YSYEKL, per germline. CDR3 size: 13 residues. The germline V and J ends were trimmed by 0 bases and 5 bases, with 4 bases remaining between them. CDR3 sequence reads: CASSQESTGELFF. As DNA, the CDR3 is TGCGCCAGCAGCCAAGAGAGTACCGGGGAGCTGTTTTTT.

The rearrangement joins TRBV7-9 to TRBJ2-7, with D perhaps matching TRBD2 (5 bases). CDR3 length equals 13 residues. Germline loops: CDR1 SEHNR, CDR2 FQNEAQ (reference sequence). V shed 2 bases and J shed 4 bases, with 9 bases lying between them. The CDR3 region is CASSLFGGYEQYV. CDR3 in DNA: TGTGCCAGCAGCTTATTTGGAGGTTACGAGCAGTACGTC.

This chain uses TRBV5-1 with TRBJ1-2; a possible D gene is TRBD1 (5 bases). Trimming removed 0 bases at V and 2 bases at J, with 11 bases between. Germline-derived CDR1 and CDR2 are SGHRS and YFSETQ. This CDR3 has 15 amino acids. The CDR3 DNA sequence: TGCGCCAGCAGCTTGGAGGGGCCCCCCAACTATGGCTACACCTTC. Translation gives CASSLEGPPNYGYTF.

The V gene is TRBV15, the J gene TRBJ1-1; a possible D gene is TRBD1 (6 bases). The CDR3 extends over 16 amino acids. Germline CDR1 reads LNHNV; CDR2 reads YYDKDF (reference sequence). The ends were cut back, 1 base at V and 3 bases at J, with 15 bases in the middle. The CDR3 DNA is TGTGCCACCAGCAGAGGTGACCGGGACATTTACACTGAAGCTTTCTTT. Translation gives CATSRGDRDIYTEAFF.

CDR3 loop: CASSRRGAVTKNIQYF. The DNA for the CDR3 is TGCGCCAGCAGCCGTCGGGGGGCGGTAACCAAAAACATTCAGTACTTC. The chain carries TRBV4-1 and TRBJ2-4, with D maybe TRBD2 (7 bases). The CDR3 runs 16 residues. The germline CDR1 and CDR2 sequences are MGHRA and YSYEKL. The V and J ends lost 4 bases and 2 bases respectively, with 15 bases between them.

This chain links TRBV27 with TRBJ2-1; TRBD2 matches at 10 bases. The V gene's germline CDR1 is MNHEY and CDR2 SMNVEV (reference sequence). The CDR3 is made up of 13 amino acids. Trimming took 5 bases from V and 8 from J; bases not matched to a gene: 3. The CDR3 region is CASSSGGAHEQFF. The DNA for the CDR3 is TGTGCCAGCAGTAGCGGGGGGGCACATGAGCAGTTCTTC.

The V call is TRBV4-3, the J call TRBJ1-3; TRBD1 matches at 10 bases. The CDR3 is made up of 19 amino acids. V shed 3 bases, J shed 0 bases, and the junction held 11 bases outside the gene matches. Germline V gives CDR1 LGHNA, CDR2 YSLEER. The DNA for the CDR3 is TGCGCCAGCAGCCATTTCACGGGACAGGGGTTTATCTCTGGAAACACCATATATTTT. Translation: CASSHFTGQGFISGNTIYF.

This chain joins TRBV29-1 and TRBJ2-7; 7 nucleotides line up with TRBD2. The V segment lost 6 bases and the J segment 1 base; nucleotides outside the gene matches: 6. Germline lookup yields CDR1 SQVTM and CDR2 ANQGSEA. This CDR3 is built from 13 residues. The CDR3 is CSVQRDGSYEQYV. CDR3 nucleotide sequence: TGCAGCGTCCAGCGGGACGGATCCTACGAGCAGTACGTC.